The source of this TCR beta chain is a study of cytomegalovirus exposure and HLA in healthy donors (TCRdb year 2017). The study in broad terms: An earlier analysis of more than 550 of the donors reported approximately 300 Gb of sequence data and about 120 million unique TCR beta sequences obtained from roughly 180 million T cells. The T cell repertoires of 666 subjects were profiled by immunosequencing and related to cytomegalovirus serostatus. High-throughput TCR immunosequencing, statistical association of individual TCRs with disease status, and machine learning were combined to predict cytomegalovirus infection status. A later genetic analysis took genome-wide SNP genotypes for about three fifths of the roughly 670 donors and used that subset as a discovery cohort. Rather than drawing on any new phenotypic data, the later analysis identified candidate immune exposures from TCR beta sequences and the way those sequences occurred across donors. A later analysis re-analyzed previously published TCR beta repertoires from about 730 donors and added high-resolution HLA genotyping to study TCR occurrence patterns. Across 300 to 400 genotyped donors of the cohort, an average of roughly 250,000 unique TCR beta nucleotide sequences per donor were sequenced, and roughly 20% of those sequences were non-productive. An earlier analysis of approximately 500 of the donors applied high-throughput TCR beta sequencing to assess whether each TCR beta V gene segment acted as functional or pseudogenic. Every discovery cohort repertoire had been produced on one sequencing platform. In addition to the first cohort of 650 to 800 subjects, a separate validation cohort of 120 different subjects was used. Approximately 300 gigabases of sequencing data and around 90 million unique TCR sequences made up an early release that covered over 550 HLA-typed donors. The number of typed donors differed by locus: about 620-640 for A, B, C, DRB1 and DQB1; some 500 for DQA1; roughly 600 for DPA1; and approximately 450 for DPB1. Donor age, sex, ethnicity and CMV serostatus were collected together with the repertoire data. Class I and class II HLA loci were covered by the typing at four-digit resolution. Among the roughly 400 genotyped donors, 81% belonged to the genetic ancestry cluster associated with self-reported Caucasian donors. A few DR-DQ haplotypes were treated as single units for association and clustering because of strong linkage in the cohort. The study aimed to test whether signatures of past pathogen exposure could be identified by cataloging public T cell receptors. On the study overall, not on this receptor specifically: In vitro tests confirmed that a few of the cytomegalovirus-associated TCR beta chains recognize cytomegalovirus antigens. The only immune exposure information available for the cohort was CMV serostatus. In an earlier analysis of fewer than 700 of the donors, most TCR beta V segments appeared in productive rearrangements about 87% or about 30% of the time, broadly matching IMGT annotations. In a later analysis, about 17,000 TCR beta sequences were associated with specific HLA alleles at a false discovery rate of 0.05. The classifier was reported to diagnose cytomegalovirus status with high specificity and sensitivity in both the original cohort and the validation cohort. An association between a missense DCLRE1C variant and V-gene and J-gene trimming of TCR beta chains was found in a later genetic analysis and replicated in an independent cohort. The earlier analysis of approximately 560 of the donors excluded roughly 16 rarely observed V segments, including chromosome 9 orphons, because counts were too low. According to a later analysis, parvovirus B19, influenza, CMV and Epstein-Barr virus appeared linked to several top co-occurrence clusters. Sequencing depth was assumed to be roughly uniform across donors in the presence/absence analyses, though that assumption may not hold. In a later analysis, TCR association rates were found to vary across HLA loci, with the most associated TCRs seen for DRB1 alleles and the fewest for HLA-C alleles. A later analysis found that most CMV-associated TCR beta chains appeared HLA-restricted, with HLA associations seemingly driven largely by CMV exposure. The authors suggested that the approach could potentially be generalized to other disease states and immunological phenotypes. A cluster of highly shared sequence variants was judged likely to represent a technical artifact of the sequencing pipeline. While some public TCRs were present in many individuals, most TCR sequences turned up only very rarely across donors. A further reported finding was that TCR beta sequences accurately predicted the HLA-A and HLA-B alleles for most subjects in the first cohort. Linkage disequilibrium might explain the correlated functional status among segregating V segments, but an unknown experimental factor could not be excluded. HLA typing was unavailable for some donors at each locus, so association tests used only the typed subset. Assigning TCR associations to individual alleles was difficult when HLA alleles, especially DR and DQ, strongly co-occurred. Compared with equally common non-associated chains, HLA-associated TCR beta chains in a later analysis were more clonally expanded and had lower generation probabilities. The study listed approximately 160 TCR beta chains as associated with cytomegalovirus. According to a later genetic analysis, donors in an Asian-associated ancestry cluster had fewer N-insertions in productive TCRs than the roughly 700-donor mean. Only TCR beta chains were sequenced in this cohort, and the absence of alpha or paired-chain data limited detectable features.

Receptors were amplified or captured by the immunoSEQ multiplex PCR assay. The multiplex PCR relied on a mix of 60 forward primers for TCR Vbeta segments and 13 reverse primers for TCR Jbeta segments. Amplification of the CDR3 region of rearranged TCR beta genes was performed with a multiplex PCR assay on genomic DNA. The Illumina HiSeq System was used to sequence the amplified TCR beta libraries as 87-base-pair reads. The original methods were these. In a later analysis, 77 million or so unique TCR beta chains were counted across the 666 repertoires, and about 9.9 million of these chains were shared by at least two donors. Raw reads were error-corrected and collapsed into unique sequences by a nearest-neighbor algorithm in which closely related sequences were merged to remove PCR and sequencing errors. Alignment of CDR3 sequences to IMGT reference sequences was used to assign V, D and J gene segments. For a sequence to be retained, at least a six-nucleotide match to both a V gene segment and a J gene segment was required. A rearrangement was called productive if the CDR3 had no stop codons and remained in frame with V and J, and every other rearrangement was called non-productive. Following IMGT convention, CDR3 was defined as the stretch from the second conserved V-encoded cysteine to the conserved J-encoded phenylalanine. In an earlier analysis of just under 600 of the donors, sequences lacking an unambiguous match to a single V gene segment were excluded. An earlier analysis of a few hundred of the donors called V segments functional above 56.7% productive rearrangements and segregating when the between-donor standard deviation exceeded 5%. A statistical classification framework was developed to diagnose cytomegalovirus status using the catalog of TCR beta chain sequences. V and J gene assignment, in a later analysis, came from comparing TCR nucleotide sequences with IMGT/GENE-DB human TR gene sequences. Using the TCRdist pipeline, a later analysis assigned CDR3 sequences along with most-parsimonious VDJ recombination scenarios. In a later analysis, each TCR beta chain was defined by its CDR3 amino acid sequence together with its V-gene family, and reads without a unique V-gene family were excluded. As a way to deal with suspected cross-contamination and a sequencing artifact, a later analysis dropped 450 to 600 nucleotide sequences that were highly shared and had low generation probability. In a later analysis, a clonal expansion index was calculated for each public chain from normalized within-repertoire ranks of inferred template counts. Generation probabilities in a later analysis came from a VDJ recombination model fitted to out-of-frame rearrangements, and those results were checked against IGoR. A later analysis scored TCR-TCR, TCR-HLA and TCR-CMV co-occurrence with hypergeometric tests, applying a repertoire-size bias correction to TCR pairs. A later analysis estimated false discovery rates by permuting HLA or CMV assignments 20 times. In a later analysis, co-occurring TCRs were grouped with DBSCAN, and TCRdist sequence similarity was added when clustering was performed within HLA-allele-positive subsets. For co-occurrence clustering, repertoires with fewer than 30,000 or more than 120,000 public chains were excluded, along with about five repertoires with anomalous nucleotide sharing. Drawn from immuneACCESS, this table holds only the in-frame rearrangements with V and J called that TCRdb kept. Clones are partly lost; checked studies trace under half to an unresolved V gene and leave the rest unexplained. The V and J calls and the clone size are those of that table, but D and trimming were determined from the DNA. Across this sample there are more than 50,000 clones, with 60% to 80% seen only once. Roughly 25% of the sample lies in the top ten.

In total, just over 650 healthy bone marrow donors made up the cohort. At the time of sampling, every cohort member was nominally healthy, though immune exposures that went unrecorded were likely present. The donor was CMV seropositive and was included in the group of 250 to 350 seropositive cohort members. Each donor provided a peripheral blood sample, and peripheral blood mononuclear cells were used for TCR beta sequencing. Genomic DNA extraction from the blood cell samples was performed with the Qiagen DNeasy Blood Extraction Kit. A remark on this clone: The antigen it binds to is not known. The input lacks base qualities; no much larger clone sits a single base away.

The specimen was PBMCs. This clonotype was obtained from a middle-aged woman in good health and CMV-seropositive.

The nucleotide sequence reads as follows: TGTGCCACCGCTCCTGGCGGGGGGAAGTTCTACGAGCAGTACTTC. It is translated as CATAPGGGKFYEQYF. The rearrangement combines TRBV6-4 with TRBJ2-7, with TRBD2 matching 8 junction bases. Looking up the germline V gene yields CDR1 MRHNA and CDR2 SNTAGT. Germline trimming: 10 bases from V, 3 bases from J; junction bases outside gene matches: 14. From the cysteine up to the phenylalanine, the CDR3 has a length of 15 residues. Left in the record is the CDR3 DNA by itself, 45 bases read in frame from the first base.